A single sample gave rise to the 5 T cell receptor beta chains below, sequenced in a study of T cells in Graves' hyperthyroidism and ophthalmopathy. Amplification of TCR beta CDR3 regions was performed using RNA transcripts as template. First-round RT-PCR with HTBI primers amplified the TCR CDR3 region. Each CDR3 protein is one row after TCRdb ran MiXCR on the multiplex PCR reads. This sample has more than 55,000 distinct CDR3 sequences; about 53% occur once, and the top ten carry roughly 3.3%. The sequenced sample consisted of blood. These receptors all stem from a woman aged 60-75 years with Graves' ophthalmopathy.

This clonotype came up a few times. V is TRBV6-2 or TRBV6-3 and J is TRBJ2-4; no clear D. V dropped 6 bases and J dropped 0 bases, with 9 bases sitting between them. Looked up from germline, CDR1 is MNHEY and CDR2 is SVGEGT. CDR3 length equals 14 residues. The CDR3 bases are TGTGCCAGCAGCTCCAGACGAGCCAAAAACATTCAGTACTTC. Amino acid sequence: CASSSRRAKNIQYF.

This clonotype appeared a few times. V gene TRBV7-9 combines with J gene TRBJ2-3, with TRBD2 matching 11 bases. The CDR3 sequence is 15 residues long. V lost 7 bases to trimming and J lost 0 bases; unmatched junction nucleotides: 3. Germline V gives CDR1 SEHNR, CDR2 FQNEAQ (reference sequence). In DNA form, the CDR3 reads TGTGCCAGCACCCTAGCGGGAGGTAGCACAGATACGCAGTATTTT. This translates into CASTLAGGSTDTQYF.

The table lists this clonotype with many counts. The rearrangement links TRBV6-6 to TRBJ2-5; TRBD2 agrees at 7 bases. Germline lookup yields CDR1 MNHNY and CDR2 SVGAGI (reference sequence). The CDR3 extends over 14 amino acids. Germline trimming cut 7 bases from V and 6 bases from J; bases unmatched to any gene: 11. DNA of the CDR3: TGTGCCAGCACGGTGGCGGGGGAGATACAGACCCAGTACTTC. This gives the protein CASTVAGEIQTQYF.

This clonotype occurred once. The CDR3 carries no conserved terminal phenylalanine or tryptophan, so it likely arises from a read error. This chain joins TRBV5-6 and TRBJ1-6; no clear D gene. CDR1 is SGHDT, CDR2 YYEEEE, per germline. The CDR3 is 14 residues long. Trimming stripped 3 bases from V and 7 bases from J, with 11 bases between. CDR3: CASSSEVSNSPLHL. In DNA form, the CDR3 reads TGTGCCAGCAGCTCAGAGGTTTCAAATTCACCCCTCCACCTT.

The J gene is TRBJ1-3, the V gene TRBV13; D uncertain. Deletions cut 5 bases from V and 8 bases from J, with 16 bases between. This CDR3 has 14 residues. Germline lookup yields CDR1 PRHDT and CDR2 FYEKMQ (reference sequence). CDR3 loop: CASSPDGKGYTIYF. The CDR3 nucleotides are TGTGCCAGCAGCCCGGACGGGAAGGGCTACACCATATATTTT.